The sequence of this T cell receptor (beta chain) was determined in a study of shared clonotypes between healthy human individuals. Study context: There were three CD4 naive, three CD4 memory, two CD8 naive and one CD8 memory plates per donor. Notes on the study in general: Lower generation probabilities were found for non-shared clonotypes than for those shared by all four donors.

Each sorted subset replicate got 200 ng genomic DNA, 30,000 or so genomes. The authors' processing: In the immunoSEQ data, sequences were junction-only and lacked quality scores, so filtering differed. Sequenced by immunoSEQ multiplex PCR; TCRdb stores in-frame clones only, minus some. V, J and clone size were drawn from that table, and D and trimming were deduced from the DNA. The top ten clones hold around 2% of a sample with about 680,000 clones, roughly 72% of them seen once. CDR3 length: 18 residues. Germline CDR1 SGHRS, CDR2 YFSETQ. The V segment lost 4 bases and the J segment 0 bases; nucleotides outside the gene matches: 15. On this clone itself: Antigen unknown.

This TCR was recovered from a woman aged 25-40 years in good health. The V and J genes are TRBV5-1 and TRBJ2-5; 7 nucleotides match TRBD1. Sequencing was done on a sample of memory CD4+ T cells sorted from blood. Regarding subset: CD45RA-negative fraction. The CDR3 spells CASSPGTAATYYQETQYF. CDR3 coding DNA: TGCGCCAGCAGCCCCGGGACAGCCGCTACGTATTACCAAGAGACCCAGTACTTC.